In its sample, the clone carrying this T cell receptor beta chain was seen a few times. The target antigen is unknown. Trimming took off 4 bases at V and 2 bases at J, with 5 bases between the two ends. Germline V gene lookup returns CDR1 MDHEN and CDR2 SYDVKM. This CDR3 comprises 12 residues. The data were obtained in a study of T cells in Graves' hyperthyroidism and ophthalmopathy. Study-level information: Peripheral blood was acquired at first diagnosis, ahead of any therapy whatsoever.

Study-level points and caveats: Most clonotypes expanded in the thyroid (above 0.001) were also present in blood.

Researchers amplified the TCR beta CDR3 regions from RNA transcripts. The HTBI primer set was used in a first-round RT-PCR of the TCR CDR3. TCRdb fed the multiplex PCR reads into MiXCR, producing one record per CDR3 protein. The repertoire holds under 400,000 distinct CDR3 sequences, with around a sixth as singletons. Diagnosis relied on clinical symptoms, serum thyroxine and TRAb, thyroid ultrasound and orbital computed tomography. The sample was blood. The rearrangement joins TRBV28 to TRBJ1-1; no clear D gene. The clonotype comes from a woman aged 45-60 years with Graves' hyperthyroidism. CDR3 coding DNA: TGTGCCAGCAGTTCAGAAAACACTGAAGCTTTCTTT. It is translated as CASSSENTEAFF.